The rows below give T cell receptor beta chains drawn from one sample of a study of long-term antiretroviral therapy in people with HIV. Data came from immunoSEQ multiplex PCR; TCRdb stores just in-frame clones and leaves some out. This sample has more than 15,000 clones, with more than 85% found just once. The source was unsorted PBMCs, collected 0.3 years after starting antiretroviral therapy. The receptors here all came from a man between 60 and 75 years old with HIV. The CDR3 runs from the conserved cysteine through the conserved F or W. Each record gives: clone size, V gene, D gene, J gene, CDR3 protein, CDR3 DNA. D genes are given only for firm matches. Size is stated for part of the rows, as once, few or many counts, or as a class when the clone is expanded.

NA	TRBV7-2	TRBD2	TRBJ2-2	CASSLFSGSNTGELFF	TGTGCCAGCAGCTTATTTAGCGGGAGCAACACCGGGGAGCTGTTTTTT
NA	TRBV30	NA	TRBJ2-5	CAWSPPDSLQETQYF	TGTGCCTGGAGTCCCCCCGACAGTTTACAAGAGACCCAGTACTTC
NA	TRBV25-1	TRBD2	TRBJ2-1	CASSESRSPGTSYEQFF	TGTGCCAGCAGTGAAAGTAGGAGTCCCGGGACTAGCTATGAGCAGTTCTTC
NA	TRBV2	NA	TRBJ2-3	CASRLTDIRPQYF	TGTGCCAGCAGGCTAACGGATATACGGCCGCAGTATTTT
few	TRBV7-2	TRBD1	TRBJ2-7	CASSSGQGFSEQYF	TGTGCCAGCAGCTCAGGACAGGGTTTTAGCGAGCAGTACTTC
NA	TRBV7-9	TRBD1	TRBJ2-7	CASSPLGQAILREYF	TGTGCCAGCAGCCCCTTGGGACAGGCTATTCTACGAGAGTACTTC
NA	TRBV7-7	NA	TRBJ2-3	CASSSRQTDTQYF	TGTGCCAGCAGCTCTCGGCAGACAGATACGCAGTATTTT
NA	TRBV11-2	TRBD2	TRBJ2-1	CASSPAAGGINEQFF	TGTGCCAGCAGCCCCGCGGCGGGAGGCATCAATGAGCAGTTCTTC
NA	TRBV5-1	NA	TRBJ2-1	CASSPDGTLYNEQFF	TGCGCCAGCAGCCCGGACGGAACCCTCTACAATGAGCAGTTCTTC
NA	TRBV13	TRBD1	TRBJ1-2	CASSYRGGGYTF	TGTGCCAGCAGCTACAGGGGTGGCGGCTACACCTTC
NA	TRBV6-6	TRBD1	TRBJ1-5	CASSYEAGGYQPQHF	TGTGCCAGCAGTTACGAGGCAGGGGGGTACCAGCCCCAGCATTTT
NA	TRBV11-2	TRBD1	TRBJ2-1	CASSLEYHRGSNEQFF	TGTGCCAGCAGCTTAGAGTATCACAGGGGTAGCAATGAGCAGTTCTTC
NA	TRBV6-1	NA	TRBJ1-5	CASSVERDQPQHF	TGTGCCAGCAGTGTGGAGCGAGATCAGCCCCAGCATTTT
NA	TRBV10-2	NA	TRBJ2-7	CASTAVGAHDEQYF	TGCGCCAGCACCGCCGTCGGGGCGCACGACGAGCAGTACTTC
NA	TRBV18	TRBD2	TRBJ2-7	CASSPPSGRNSYEQYF	TGTGCCAGCTCACCACCGAGCGGGAGGAATTCCTACGAGCAGTACTTC
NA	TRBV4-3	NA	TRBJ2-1	CASSQESLRTVAPTAGNEQFF	TGCGCCAGCAGCCAAGAATCTCTCCGCACGGTTGCACCTACTGCTGGGAATGAGCAGTTCTTC
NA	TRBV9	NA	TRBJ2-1	CASSARTVNLDNEQFF	TGTGCCAGCAGCGCCCGGACAGTGAACTTGGACAATGAGCAGTTCTTC
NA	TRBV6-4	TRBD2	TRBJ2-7	CASRRPETSKQSSYEQYF	TGTGCCAGCAGACGACCTGAGACTAGCAAACAAAGCTCCTACGAGCAGTACTTC
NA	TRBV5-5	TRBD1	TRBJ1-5	CASSSTGGLNSNQPQHF	TGTGCCAGCAGCTCGACAGGGGGCCTCAATAGCAATCAGCCCCAGCATTTT
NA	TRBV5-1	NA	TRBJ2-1	CASSPDTAEAYNEQFF	TGCGCCAGCAGCCCGGACACGGCGGAGGCCTACAATGAGCAGTTCTTC
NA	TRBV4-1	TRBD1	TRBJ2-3	CASSQGGTDTDTQYF	TGCGCCAGCAGCCAAGGAGGGACAGACACAGATACGCAGTATTTT
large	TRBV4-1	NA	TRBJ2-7	CASSQDSQVNYEQYF	TGCGCCAGCAGCCAAGATTCACAGGTTAACTACGAGCAGTACTTC
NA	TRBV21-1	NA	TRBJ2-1	CASSKNERGGRLNNEQFF	TGTGCCAGCAGCAAAAATGAGCGAGGCGGGAGGCTTAACAATGAGCAGTTCTTC
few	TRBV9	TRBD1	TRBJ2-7	CASSVGWGLGQGAVEQYF	TGTGCCAGCAGCGTTGGGTGGGGCCTGGGACAGGGGGCGGTCGAGCAGTACTTC
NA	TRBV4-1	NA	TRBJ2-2	CASSQDRNTGELFF	TGCGCCAGCAGCCAAGACAGAAACACCGGGGAGCTGTTTTTT
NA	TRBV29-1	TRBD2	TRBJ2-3	CSVERAAGGSDTQYF	TGCAGCGTTGAACGCGCAGCGGGAGGGTCAGATACGCAGTATTTT
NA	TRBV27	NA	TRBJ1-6	CASSLYNSPLHF	TGTGCCAGCAGTCTTTATAATTCACCCCTCCACTTT
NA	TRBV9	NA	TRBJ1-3	CASSVGGDSGNTIYF	TGTGCCAGCAGCGTAGGGGGGGACTCTGGAAACACCATATATTTT
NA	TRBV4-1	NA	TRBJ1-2	CASSQDYYGYTF	TGCGCCAGCAGCCAAGATTATTATGGCTACACCTTC
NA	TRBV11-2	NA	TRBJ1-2	CASSSYSTRGIYGYTF	TGTGCCAGCAGCTCCTACTCTACCAGAGGGATCTATGGCTACACCTTC
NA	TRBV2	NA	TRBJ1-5	CASSEEGVQPQHF	TGTGCCAGCAGTGAAGAGGGCGTTCAGCCCCAGCATTTT
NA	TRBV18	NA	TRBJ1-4	CASSSITATNEKLFF	TGTGCCAGCTCATCTATCACCGCAACTAATGAAAAACTGTTTTTT
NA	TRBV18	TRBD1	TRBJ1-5	CASSRQGAIDQPQHF	TGTGCCAGCTCGCGACAGGGGGCTATAGATCAGCCCCAGCATTTT
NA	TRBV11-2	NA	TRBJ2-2	CASSSYSMRIINTGELFF	TGTGCCAGCAGCTCCTACTCGATGCGGATTATCAACACCGGGGAGCTGTTTTTT
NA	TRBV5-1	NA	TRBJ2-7	CASSSSQHSYEQYF	TGCGCCAGCAGCTCCTCCCAACACTCCTACGAGCAGTACTTC
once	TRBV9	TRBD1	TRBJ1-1	CASRKGALNTEAFF	TGTGCCAGCCGTAAGGGGGCGCTGAACACTGAAGCTTTCTTT
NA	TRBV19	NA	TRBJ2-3	CASSVGRDTQYF	TGTGCCAGTAGTGTCGGGAGAGATACGCAGTATTTT
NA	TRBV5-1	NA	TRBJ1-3	CASSKDSYTIYF	TGCGCCAGCAGCAAGGACTCGTACACCATATATTTT
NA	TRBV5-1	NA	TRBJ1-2	CASSLSGSDYGYTF	TGCGCCAGCAGCTTGTCTGGATCTGACTATGGCTACACCTTC
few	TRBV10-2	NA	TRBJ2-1	CASSRAAYNEQFF	TGCGCCAGCAGTAGGGCTGCCTACAATGAGCAGTTCTTC
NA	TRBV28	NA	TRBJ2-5	CASRRSTDQETQYF	TGTGCCAGCAGGCGGTCGACAGACCAAGAGACCCAGTACTTC
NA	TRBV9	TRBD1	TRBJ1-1	CASSVATGDGTEAFF	TGTGCCAGCAGCGTAGCGACAGGGGACGGCACTGAAGCTTTCTTT
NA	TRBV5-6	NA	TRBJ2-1	CASSPLGDNEQFF	TGTGCCAGCAGCCCGCTAGGCGACAATGAGCAGTTCTTC
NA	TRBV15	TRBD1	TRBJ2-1	CATSRGQGTYNEQFF	TGTGCCACCAGCAGAGGACAGGGAACCTACAATGAGCAGTTCTTC
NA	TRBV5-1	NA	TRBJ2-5	CASSLAGVQETQYF	TGCGCCAGCAGCTTGGCAGGGGTGCAAGAGACCCAGTACTTC
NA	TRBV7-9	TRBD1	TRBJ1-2	CASSLGQGYGYTF	TGTGCCAGCAGCTTGGGACAGGGCTATGGCTACACCTTC